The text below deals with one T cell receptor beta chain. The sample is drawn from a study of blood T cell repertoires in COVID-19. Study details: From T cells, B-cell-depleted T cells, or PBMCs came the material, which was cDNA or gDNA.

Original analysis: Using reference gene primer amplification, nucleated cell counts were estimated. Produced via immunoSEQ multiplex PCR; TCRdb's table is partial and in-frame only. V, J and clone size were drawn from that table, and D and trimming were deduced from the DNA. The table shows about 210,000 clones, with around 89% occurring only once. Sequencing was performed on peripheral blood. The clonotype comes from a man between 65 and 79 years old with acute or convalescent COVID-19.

CDR3 protein: CASSQDNPGGLGYTF. In DNA form, the CDR3 reads TGTGCCAGCAGCCAAGATAATCCGGGGGGCCTTGGCTACACCTTC. The rearrangement links TRBV4-2 to TRBJ1-2, with D tentatively TRBD1 (6 bases). Germline-derived CDR1 and CDR2 are LGHNA and YNFKEQ. V dropped 0 bases and J dropped 7 bases, with 15 bases sitting between them. The length of the CDR3 is 15 residues.